This T cell receptor (beta chain) was sequenced for a study of T-cell reconstitution after alpha-beta-depleted transplantation in children. Preparation of the TCRbeta library used unique molecular identifiers. MiXCR was run by TCRdb on the PCR reads, yielding one entry per CDR3 protein. The sample yields about 540,000 distinct CDR3 sequences, about 18% seen once. The germline V and J ends were trimmed by 4 bases and 5 bases, with 12 bases remaining between them. This CDR3 comprises 14 residues. Germline CDR1 and CDR2: SGHRS and YFSETQ. The source material was PBMCs from the stem cell graft donor, sampled from the stem cell graft. The J gene is TRBJ2-2, the V gene TRBV5-1; D is perhaps TRBD2 (5 bases). This sequence originates from a human donor who donated a stem cell graft to a child with acute lymphoblastic leukemia. CDR3 nucleotide sequence: TGCGCCAGCAGCACCCCGGGGTTGACCGGGGAGCTGTTTTTT. Translation: CASSTPGLTGELFF.